What follows is one TCR beta chain and its context. The antigen is unknown. This sample was taken from a study of T cell responses to AZD1222 COVID-19 vaccine. Study background: Pooling of second doses given at about 4 or about 12 weeks was done.

Study-level points and caveats: Nearly half of spike-specific TCRs reportedly go after variant regions that carry no mutations. In a largely white British group with more females than males, clonal diversity was possibly underestimated.

This table comes from immunoSEQ multiplex PCR, and its TCRdb copy is limited to in-frame clones, with some not included. The sample contains approximately 190,000 clones, over 80% of which appear only once. With V trimmed by 0 bases and J by 4 bases, 9 bases remained unmatched. This CDR3 is 17 amino acids long. Germline assignment: CDR1 SGHDN and CDR2 FVKESK. V is TRBV14 and J is TRBJ1-3; 7 bases match TRBD1. This receptor was identified in an adult in good health. The material sequenced was peripheral blood, taken on day 0 of AZD1222 vaccination. CDR3 nucleotide sequence: TGTGCCAGCAGCCAAGATCCGGTCAGGGGGAGGGGAAACACCATATATTTT. It codes for CASSQDPVRGRGNTIYF.